These 9 T cell receptor beta chains originate from one sample sequenced in a study of shared clonotypes between healthy human individuals. Libraries were prepared by immunoSEQ multiplex PCR; TCRdb keeps only in-frame clonotypes and omits some of them. The sample consists of over 1.5 million clones, around 98% of them appearing once. Material: naive CD4+ T cells sorted from blood. The subset here: CD45RA+ positively selected. Receptor source: a man aged 30 to 45 in good health.

J is TRBJ2-1 and V is TRBV28; 7 bases line up with TRBD1. Germline CDR1 reads MDHEN; CDR2 reads SYDVKM. There are 12 residues in the CDR3. With V trimmed by 6 bases and J by 6 bases, 2 bases remained unmatched. CDR3 DNA sequence: TGTGCCAGCAGGGGACAGTTCAATGAGCAGTTCTTC. This encodes CASRGQFNEQFF.

The J gene is TRBJ1-1, the V gene TRBV18; D ambiguous. V shed 5 bases and J shed 3 bases, with 10 bases lying between them. CDR3 length equals 13 residues. The V gene's germline CDR1 is KGHSH and CDR2 LQKENI. The CDR3 sequence: CASSGSFYTEAFF. The CDR3 nucleotides are TGTGCCAGCTCAGGGTCTTTTTACACTGAAGCTTTCTTT.

This clone was seen only once. The gene calls are TRBV2 and TRBJ1-3; unclear D gene. This CDR3 region has 12 residues. CDR1 SNHLY and CDR2 FYNNEI come from the germline V gene. V lost 4 bases to trimming and J lost 8 bases, with 9 bases between them. The CDR3: CASSGRGDTIYF. CDR3 DNA sequence: TGTGCCAGCAGTGGGCGTGGGGACACCATATATTTT. Complete variable domain (other parts from reference TRBV2 and TRBJ1-3): EPEVTQTPSHQVTQMGQEVILRCVPISNHLYFYWYRQILGQKVEFLVSFYNNEISEKSEIFDDQFSVERPDGSNFTLKIRSTKLEDSAMYFCASSGRGDTIYFGEGSWLTVV.

This clone was seen a single time. The rearrangement links TRBV19 to TRBJ1-5; weak D call: TRBD1 (6 bases). The CDR3 spans 12 residues. V lost 4 bases and J lost 9, with 10 bases in between. Germline V CDR1 and CDR2: LNHDA, SQIVND (reference sequence). CDR3 nucleotide sequence: TGTGCCAGTAGTACTTGGGGGCGGCCCCAGCATTTT. Amino acids: CASSTWGRPQHF.

The chain links TRBV19 to TRBJ2-7, with 10 nucleotides matching TRBD1. Losses at the gene ends were 3 bases for V and 2 bases for J; bases not matched to a gene: 1. The CDR3 totals 14 residues. CDR1 LNHDA and CDR2 SQIVND come from the germline V gene (reference sequence). CDR3 nucleotides: TGTGCCAGTAGTATCGGGACAGGGGCCTACGAGCAGTACTTC. Its translation is CASSIGTGAYEQYF.

V and J are TRBV29-1 and TRBJ2-7, with D perhaps TRBD1 or TRBD2 (7 bases each). Trimming cost V 5 bases and J 3 bases, with 17 bases left between them. The CDR3 runs to 14 residues. Germline V gives CDR1 SQVTM, CDR2 ANQGSEA. CDR3 protein: CSVWGRGQNYEQYF. The CDR3 coding sequence is TGCAGCGTTTGGGGGAGGGGACAGAACTACGAGCAGTACTTC.

The rearrangement uses TRBV28 and TRBJ2-5; D ambiguous. In germline, CDR1 is MDHEN, CDR2 SYDVKM. This CDR3 contains 13 residues. Trimming left V 6 bases short and J 7 bases short, with 15 bases between. In DNA, the CDR3 is TGTGCCAGCAGAAACCACCACTTGGGGACCCAGTACTTC. Its protein product is CASRNHHLGTQYF.

The sample holds one count of this clone. The V call is TRBV29-1, the J call TRBJ1-2; D not certain. Trimming left V 7 bases short and J 4 bases short, with 13 bases between. This CDR3 is 12 amino acids long. Germline CDR1 SQVTM, CDR2 ANQGSEA. The CDR3 loop is CSEETVIYGYTF. The CDR3 region has the DNA TGCAGCGAAGAGACGGTGATCTATGGCTACACCTTC.

The rearrangement links TRBV9 to TRBJ2-3; D is possibly TRBD1 (5 bases). The ends were cut back, 3 bases at V and 2 bases at J, with 13 bases in the middle. This CDR3 is built from 15 residues. Germline CDR1 is SGDLS and CDR2 is YYNGEE. The CDR3 sequence: CASSAARQFTDTQYF. The CDR3 nucleotides read TGTGCCAGCAGCGCAGCGAGACAGTTCACAGATACGCAGTATTTT.